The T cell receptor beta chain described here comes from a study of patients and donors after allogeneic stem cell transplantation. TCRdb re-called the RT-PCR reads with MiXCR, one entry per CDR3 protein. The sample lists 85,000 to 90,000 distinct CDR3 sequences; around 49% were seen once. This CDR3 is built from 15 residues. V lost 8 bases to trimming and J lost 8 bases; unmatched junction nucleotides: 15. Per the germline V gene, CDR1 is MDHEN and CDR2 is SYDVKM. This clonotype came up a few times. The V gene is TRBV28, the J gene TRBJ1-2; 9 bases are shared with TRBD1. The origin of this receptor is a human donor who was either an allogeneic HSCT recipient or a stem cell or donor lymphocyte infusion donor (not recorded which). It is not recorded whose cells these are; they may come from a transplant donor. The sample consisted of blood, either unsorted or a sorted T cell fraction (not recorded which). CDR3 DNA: TGTGCCAGCCAACTCCGAGGGACAGGGAGTTTCGGCTACACCTTC. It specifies CASQLRGTGSFGYTF.